Listed here are 12 T cell receptor beta chains from one sample, sequenced in a study of blood T cell repertoires in COVID-19. Assay: immunoSEQ multiplex PCR; the TCRdb copy retains only in-frame clones and omits some. Of tens of thousands of clones in the sample, more than 65% were seen once. The specimen was peripheral blood. The receptor set was obtained from a man aged 80 or over with acute or convalescent COVID-19.

The rearrangement uses TRBV23-1 and TRBJ2-7; 10 nucleotides match TRBD1. TRBV23-1 is an ORF for which the function is uncertain. The CDR3 has 14 amino acids. The V and J ends lost 6 bases and 4 bases, in that order; junction bases with no gene match: 6. CDR3 loop: CASRSGTGVYEQYF. DNA of the CDR3: TGCGCCAGCAGGTCCGGGACAGGGGTGTACGAGCAGTACTTC.

The gene calls are TRBV7-8 and TRBJ1-2; possible D gene TRBD1, 5 bases. V lost 1 base, J lost 4 bases, and 13 bases lay in between. This CDR3 is 15 amino acids long. The germline CDR1 and CDR2 sequences are SGHVS and FQNEAQ. The CDR3: CASSLVVGAVYGYTF. The CDR3 DNA is TGTGCCAGCAGCTTAGTAGTAGGGGCGGTCTATGGCTACACCTTC.

This sequence joins TRBV9 and TRBJ2-1; the D gene is possibly TRBD1 (6 bases). Germline assignment: CDR1 SGDLS and CDR2 YYNGEE. The CDR3 has 16 residues. The V end lost 4 bases, the J end lost 2 bases, and 16 bases lay between the germline ends. CDR3 bases: TGTGCCAGCAGCCCCAGTACAGGGAACACCTACAATGAGCAGTTCTTC. Translation gives CASSPSTGNTYNEQFF.

The J gene is TRBJ1-5, the V gene TRBV19, with D perhaps matching TRBD1 (5 bases). CDR3 size: 14 residues. In germline, CDR1 is LNHDA, CDR2 SQIVND (reference sequence). Deletions cut 0 bases from V and 2 bases from J, with 5 bases between. The CDR3 here is CASSIDRGNQPQHF. CDR3 coding DNA: TGTGCCAGTAGTATAGACAGGGGCAATCAGCCCCAGCATTTT.

The chain is built from TRBV28 and TRBJ2-4, with D uncertain. The CDR3 consists of 14 residues. Deletions cut 6 bases from V and 1 base from J, with 10 bases between. CDR1 is MDHEN and CDR2 is SYDVKM in the germline V gene. The CDR3 DNA reads as TGTGCCAGCAGGGAGACCCTGGCCAAAAACATTCAGTACTTC. It yields the protein CASRETLAKNIQYF.

The chain uses TRBV6-2 or TRBV6-3 and TRBJ1-2; unclear D gene. The CDR3 has 11 amino acids. The germline gives CDR1 MNHEY, CDR2 SVGEGT. Trimming stripped 4 bases from V and 4 bases from J, with 4 bases between. Here the CDR3 reads CASSSGYGYTF. CDR3 in DNA: TGTGCCAGCAGTTCGGGCTATGGCTACACCTTC.

V is TRBV18 and J is TRBJ1-1; possible D gene TRBD1, 5 bases. CDR3 length equals 14 residues. In germline, CDR1 is KGHSH, CDR2 LQKENI. V was shortened by 0 bases and J by 4 bases, with 9 bases between the two germline ends. CDR3 nucleotides: TGTGCCAGCTCACCACCGGGGGGGTCCACTGAAGCTTTCTTT. This sequence encodes CASSPPGGSTEAFF.

The gene calls are TRBV5-1 and TRBJ2-3, with D unclear. CDR3 length: 15 residues. V gave up 0 bases and J gave up 3 bases, with 11 bases separating them. Germline-derived CDR1 and CDR2 are SGHRS and YFSETQ. CDR3 sequence: CASSLAQPATDTQYF. CDR3 sequence (DNA): TGCGCCAGCAGCTTGGCACAGCCGGCAACAGATACGCAGTATTTT.

This clone turned up a few times. This chain links TRBV7-8 with TRBJ1-4, with 8 bases aligning to TRBD1. The CDR3 is made up of 15 amino acids. Germline CDR1 SGHVS, CDR2 FQNEAQ. Trimming took 4 bases from V and 5 from J; bases not matched to a gene: 6. The CDR3 here is CASSSDRVWNEKLFF. For the CDR3, the DNA is TGTGCCAGCAGCTCGGACAGGGTATGGAATGAAAAACTGTTTTTT.

V is TRBV19 and J is TRBJ2-7, with TRBD2 identical over 8 bases. The trim removed 5 bases at V and 0 bases at J, leaving 3 bases unmatched. There are 14 residues in the CDR3. CDR1 and CDR2 (germline): LNHDA, SQIVND (reference sequence). The CDR3 is CASSLTSDSYEQYF. The CDR3 nucleotides are TGTGCCAGTAGTCTGACTAGCGACTCCTACGAGCAGTACTTC.

This clone was counted a single time. V is TRBV2 and J is TRBJ1-1; D is perhaps TRBD1 (6 bases). The CDR3 has 14 residues. Trimming removed 7 bases from V and 1 base from J, with 13 bases in between. The germline V gene has CDR1 SNHLY and CDR2 FYNNEI. Written as DNA, the CDR3 is TGTGCCAGCACCCCGGGACACCAGAACACTGAAGCTTTCTTT. Translation gives CASTPGHQNTEAFF.

This chain uses TRBV4-2 with TRBJ2-2; D is unclear. CDR3 length equals 14 residues. The germline gives CDR1 LGHNA, CDR2 YNFKEQ. V gave up 0 bases and J gave up 3 bases, with 5 bases separating them. The CDR3 sequence is CASSQELHTGELFF. The CDR3, as DNA: TGTGCCAGCAGCCAAGAACTCCACACCGGGGAGCTGTTTTTT.